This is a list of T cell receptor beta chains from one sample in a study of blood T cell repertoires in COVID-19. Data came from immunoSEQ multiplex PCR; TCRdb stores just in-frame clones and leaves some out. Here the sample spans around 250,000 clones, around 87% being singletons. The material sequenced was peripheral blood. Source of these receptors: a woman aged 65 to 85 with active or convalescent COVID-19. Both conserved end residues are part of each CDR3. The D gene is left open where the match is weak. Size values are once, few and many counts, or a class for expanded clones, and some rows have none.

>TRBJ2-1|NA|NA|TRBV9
TGTGCCAGCAGCGGGACGGACAGCCCTACAAATGAGCAGTTCTTC
CASSGTDSPTNEQFF
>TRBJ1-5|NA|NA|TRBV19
TGTGCCAGTAGTATAGATCTAGGCGGCCCCAATCAGCCCCAGCATTTT
CASSIDLGGPNQPQHF
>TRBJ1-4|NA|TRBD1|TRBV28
TGTGCCAGCAGTTCCGGGACAGTTAATGAAAAACTGTTTTTT
CASSSGTVNEKLFF
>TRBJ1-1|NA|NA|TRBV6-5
TGTGCCAGCCATTACGCAGGAGCTTTCTTT
CASHYAGAFF
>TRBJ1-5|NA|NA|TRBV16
TGTGCCAGCAGCCACCAAGCGGCGGGTCTAGGGAATAATCAGCCCCAGCATTTT
CASSHQAAGLGNNQPQHF
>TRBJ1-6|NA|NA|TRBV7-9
TGTGCCAGCCGTCCTAGGGGCAGCCTGTCTTCACCCCTCCACTTT
CASRPRGSLSSPLHF
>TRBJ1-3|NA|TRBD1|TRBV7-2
TGTGCCAGCAGCTTTTCCGGGACAGGGTTGGGAAACACCATATATTTT
CASSFSGTGLGNTIYF
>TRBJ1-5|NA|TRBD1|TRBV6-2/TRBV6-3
TGTGCCAGCAGTTACCACAGGGGGGGAATAGTTCAGCCCCAGCATTTT
CASSYHRGGIVQPQHF
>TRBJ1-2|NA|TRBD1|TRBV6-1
TGTGCCAGCAGTGATTCCTCCGGGACAGGGGTGGTCTATGGCTACACCTTC
CASSDSSGTGVVYGYTF
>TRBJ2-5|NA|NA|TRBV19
TGTGCCAGTAGTATCGCGGCAGGGCAAGAGACCCAGTACTTC
CASSIAAGQETQYF
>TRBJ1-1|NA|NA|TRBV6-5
TGTGCCAGCAGTACCGCTAGGGGCCTTGAAGCTTTCTTT
CASSTARGLEAFF
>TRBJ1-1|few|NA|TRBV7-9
TGTGCAGCGGGGTACACTGAAGCTTTCTTT
CAAGYTEAFF
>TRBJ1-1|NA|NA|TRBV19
TGTGCCAGTAGTATGCGTCCAAGGGAGGTGAACACTGAAGCTTTCTTT
CASSMRPREVNTEAFF
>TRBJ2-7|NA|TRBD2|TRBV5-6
TGTGCCAGCAGCTTGGGTTTGGGAGGGGTCGAGCAGTACTTC
CASSLGLGGVEQYF
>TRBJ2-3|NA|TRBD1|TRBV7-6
TGTGCCAGCAGAGAGACAGGGGGCACCACAGATACGCAGTATTTT
CASRETGGTTDTQYF
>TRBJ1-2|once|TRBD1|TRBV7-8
TGTGCCAGCAGCTCGATGGGACAGCATGGCTACACCTTC
CASSSMGQHGYTF
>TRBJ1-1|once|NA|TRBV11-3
TGTGCCAGCAGCTTTGAGGCGAACACTGAAGCTTTCTTT
CASSFEANTEAFF
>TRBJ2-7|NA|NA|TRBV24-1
TGTGCCACCAGTGATTCCCCCAGGGGAAGGGGAGAGCAGTACTTC
CATSDSPRGRGEQYF
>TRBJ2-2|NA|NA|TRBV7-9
TGTGCCAGCAGCCGGTCGGGGGGCAGTGGCACCGGGGAGCTGTTTTTT
CASSRSGGSGTGELFF
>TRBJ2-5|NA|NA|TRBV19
TGTGCCAGTAGTATAGATCTATTTCAAGAGACCCAGTACTTC
CASSIDLFQETQYF
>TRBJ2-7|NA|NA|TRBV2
TGTGCCAGCAGTGTACAGGGCTATTTCGACGAGCAGTACTTC
CASSVQGYFDEQYF
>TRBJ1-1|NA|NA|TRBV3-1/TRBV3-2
TGTGCCAGCATTAGGGAGGAAGGAACTGAAGCTTTCTTT
CASIREEGTEAFF
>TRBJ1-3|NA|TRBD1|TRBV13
TGTGCCAGCGTCGGGACAGGAGCTGGAAACACCATATATTTT
CASVGTGAGNTIYF
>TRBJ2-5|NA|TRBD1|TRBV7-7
TGTGCCAGCAGCCGGTCAGGGGGCCGAGAGACCCAGTACTTC
CASSRSGGRETQYF
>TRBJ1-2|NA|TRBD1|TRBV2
TGTGCCAGCGTAAGGGGACAGGGGTTGAACTATGGCTACACCTTC
CASVRGQGLNYGYTF
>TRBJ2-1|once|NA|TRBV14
TGTGCCAGCAGCCAAGCCCGACAAAGGGCAGGGAATGAGCAGTTCTTC
CASSQARQRAGNEQFF
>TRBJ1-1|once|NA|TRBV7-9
TGTGCCAGCAGCACTTTGACATCCACCCCGTCGCTAAACACTGAAGCTTTCTTT
CASSTLTSTPSLNTEAFF
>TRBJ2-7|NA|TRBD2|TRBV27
TGTGCCAGCAGTTACAACGGACTAGCGGGACCCTCCTACGAGCAGTACTTC
CASSYNGLAGPSYEQYF
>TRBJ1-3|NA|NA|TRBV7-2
TGTGCCAGCAGCCGCCGCGCCGGAGGGGCCGGTGGAAACACCATATATTTT
CASSRRAGGAGGNTIYF
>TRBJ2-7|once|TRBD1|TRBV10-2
TGCGCCAGCAGTGAGTCGGGGGACAGGGTAAACGAGCAGTACTTC
CASSESGDRVNEQYF
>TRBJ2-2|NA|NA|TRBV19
TGTGCCAGTAGAATTCCAGGGGTGACCGGGGAGCTGTTTTTT
CASRIPGVTGELFF
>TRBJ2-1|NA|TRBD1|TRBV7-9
TGTGCCAGCAGCGTCTGGGACAGGGCGGGGGATGAGCAGTTCTTC
CASSVWDRAGDEQFF
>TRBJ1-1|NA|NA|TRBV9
TGTGCCAGCAGCTCAGACACAAAGAACACTGAAGCTTTCTTT
CASSSDTKNTEAFF
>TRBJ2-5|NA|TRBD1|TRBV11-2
TGTGCCAGCAATCGAGGGGGCGGGGAGACCCAGTACTTC
CASNRGGGETQYF
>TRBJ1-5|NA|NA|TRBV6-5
TGTGCCAGCACAATGTTCGCCGGGACCCAGCATTTT
CASTMFAGTQHF
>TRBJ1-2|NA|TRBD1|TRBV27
TGTGCCAGCAGTTTAAGGCCTCGGACAGGGGGCCACTATGGCTACACCTTC
CASSLRPRTGGHYGYTF
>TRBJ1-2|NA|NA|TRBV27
TGTGCCAGCAGAAAAGGGGGAAGCTATGGCTACACCTTC
CASRKGGSYGYTF
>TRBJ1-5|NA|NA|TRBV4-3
TGCGCCAGCAGCCAAGAGAGAGGAGATCAGCCCCAGCATTTT
CASSQERGDQPQHF
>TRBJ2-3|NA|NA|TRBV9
TGTGCCAGCACCCCTGGGGGAGCGGGCCGCACAGATACGCAGTATTTT
CASTPGGAGRTDTQYF
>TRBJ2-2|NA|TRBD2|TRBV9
TGTGCCAGCAGCGTCGGTGGAGCGGGGACCGGGGAGCTGTTTTTT
CASSVGGAGTGELFF
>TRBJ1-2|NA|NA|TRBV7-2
TGTGCCAGCAGCTTACAACCCCTGCAGGGTGCCGGCTACACCTTC
CASSLQPLQGAGYTF
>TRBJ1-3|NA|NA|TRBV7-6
TGTGCCACCACATTAGGGGCGAGCTCTGGAAACACCATATATTTT
CATTLGASSGNTIYF
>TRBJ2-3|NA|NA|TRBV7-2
TGTGCCAGCAGCTTAGTGGGCCCAGATACGCAGTATTTT
CASSLVGPDTQYF
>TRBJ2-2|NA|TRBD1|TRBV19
TGTGCCAGTAGTTATCAGGGGGCAACCGGGGAGCTGTTTTTT
CASSYQGATGELFF
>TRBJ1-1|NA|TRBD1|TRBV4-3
TGCGCCAGCAGCCAAGATTGGGGGACAGGGCTGGTCACTGAAGCTTTCTTT
CASSQDWGTGLVTEAFF
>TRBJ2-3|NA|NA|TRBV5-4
TGTGCCAGCAGCTTAGTCGGGGTCGGGGGAGATACGCAGTATTTT
CASSLVGVGGDTQYF
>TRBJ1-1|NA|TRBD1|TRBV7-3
TGTGCCAGCAGCTTCAAGAGGGGGCTCGAAGCTTTCTTT
CASSFKRGLEAFF
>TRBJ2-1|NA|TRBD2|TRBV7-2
TGTGCCAGCAGCCCGCCCGGGACTAGCGGCTACAATGAGCAGTTCTTC
CASSPPGTSGYNEQFF
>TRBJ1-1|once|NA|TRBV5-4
TGTGCCAGCAGCACGAGAGCCCCGGGACACGGGAACACTGAAGCTTTCTTT
CASSTRAPGHGNTEAFF